The rows below give T cell receptor beta chains drawn from one sample of a study of chemoradiotherapy in HPV16-positive cancers. Profiled with immunoSEQ multiplex PCR; TCRdb holds only in-frame clones, not every one. This repertoire shows roughly 2,000 clones, just under 80% found once; its top ten account for around 9.1%. Sequences were derived from tumor tissue, sampled from a patient who underwent chemoradiotherapy. These TCRs come from a human donor with HPV-associated anogenital cancer. Each CDR3 is given with its conserved first and last residue. The D gene is left open where the match is weak.

CSVEDPGQTYEQYF	-	TRBV29-1	TRBJ2-7
CASTSEGDTIYF	-	TRBV6-5	TRBJ1-3
CASGVYNEQFF	-	TRBV2	TRBJ2-1
CASRGGANVLTF	-	TRBV6-1	TRBJ2-6
CASSESEIGTQYF	-	TRBV6-1	TRBJ2-5
CASSEKAGGGTDTQYF	-	TRBV6-1	TRBJ2-3
CASSSTMGLAGAYNEQFF	TRBD2	TRBV5-4	TRBJ2-1
CSAGGGTGGSNEQYF	TRBD1	TRBV29-1	TRBJ2-7
CASSTHADTQYF	-	TRBV19	TRBJ2-3
CASSTATGTPAEDTQYF	-	TRBV5-8	TRBJ2-3
CASSKILKIYEQYF	-	TRBV21-1	TRBJ2-7
CATSSSGSNEKLFF	-	TRBV15	TRBJ1-4
CSARGVEWQFF	-	TRBV20-1	TRBJ2-1
CASSLQVSTYEQYF	-	TRBV5-1	-
CASSLTERFNEQFF	-	TRBV11-3	TRBJ2-1
CASSTTLGGSSSKQYF	TRBD2	TRBV7-9	TRBJ2-5
CASSLKERDPRGYTF	-	TRBV7-8	TRBJ1-2
CASSQEVTGDSPLHF	-	TRBV4-1	TRBJ1-6
CASHNREGEKLFF	-	TRBV6-1	TRBJ1-4
CSVRRTYPAIEQYF	-	TRBV29-1	TRBJ2-7
CASSLDASGTGVEQYF	TRBD1	TRBV5-4	TRBJ2-7
CASSPLGTTNEKLFF	-	TRBV10-2	TRBJ1-4
CASSLDKNTEAFF	-	TRBV7-7	TRBJ1-1
CASSQNREGIEQYF	-	TRBV19	TRBJ2-7
CASSSTSGGGADTQYF	TRBD2	TRBV4-2	TRBJ2-3
CASSPGDTQYF	-	TRBV5-1	TRBJ2-3
CASSSRDRGMGETQYF	TRBD1	TRBV7-9	TRBJ2-5
CASSLSTGNYGYTF	-	TRBV5-1	TRBJ1-2
CASSLQGLGAGELFF	-	TRBV7-2	TRBJ2-2
CASSAGWVEGYTF	-	TRBV28	TRBJ1-2